This TCR beta chain was captured by sequencing in a study of T cell responses to AZD1222 COVID-19 vaccine. The study's findings and limits: Mostly white British, mostly female donors; authors suggested clonal diversity may be underestimated. Regions left unmutated in variants are reportedly the target of nearly half of spike-specific TCRs. Dominant at 160-218 and 743-854, vaccine-associated CD4 TCRs also spanned spike. Compared with day 0, the breadth and depth of the Spike-specific TCR repertoire rose significantly after two doses of AZD1222.

The germline V gene has CDR1 MGHRA and CDR2 YSYEKL. This CDR3 is built from 11 residues. V gave up 3 bases and J gave up 4 bases, with 0 bases separating them. This clone was picked up one time. The antigen is unknown. Only in-frame clones appear in the TCRdb table, and some are missing; sequencing was by immunoSEQ multiplex PCR. The sample records tens of thousands of clones, approximately 85% being singletons. The material sequenced was peripheral blood, taken on day 0 of AZD1222 vaccination. The genes are TRBV4-1 and TRBJ1-4; D is ambiguous. This TCR derives from an adult in good health. DNA for the CDR3: TGCGCCAGCAGCCATAATGAAAAACTGTTTTTT. Translated: CASSHNEKLFF.